Listed below are T cell receptor beta chains from one sample, sequenced in a study of shared clonotypes between healthy human individuals. Profiling relied on immunoSEQ multiplex PCR, and the TCRdb table lists in-frame clones only, not all of them. The sample lists more than 1,200,000 clones, 98% occurring once. Specimen: naive CD4+ T cells sorted from blood. Receptors originate from a young man in good health. CDR3s include the opening cysteine and the closing phenylalanine or tryptophan. The D gene is left open where the match is weak. A row's size may be missing; if present it is once, few, many or a size class.

d_call	j_call	clone_size	v_call	cdr3_aa	cdr3_nt
-	TRBJ2-3	once	TRBV4-3	CASSRGTSNTDTQYF	TGCGCCAGCAGCCGCGGGACTTCTAACACAGATACGCAGTATTTT
-	TRBJ1-5	-	TRBV28	CASSTASGGLDQPQHF	TGTGCCAGCAGTACGGCAAGCGGGGGGCTAGATCAGCCCCAGCATTTT
-	TRBJ2-1	-	TRBV6-1	CASSAGTQAYNEQFF	TGTGCCAGCAGCGCAGGGACGCAAGCCTACAATGAGCAGTTCTTC
TRBD2	TRBJ2-7	few	TRBV5-1	CASSLLSGSSYEQYF	TGCGCCAGCAGCTTACTTAGCGGGAGCTCCTACGAGCAGTACTTC
-	TRBJ1-5	-	TRBV14	CASTVKGQQPQHF	TGTGCCAGCACGGTGAAGGGGCAGCAGCCCCAGCATTTT
TRBD2	TRBJ2-2	-	TRBV4-1	CASSRQLAANTGELFF	TGCGCCAGCAGCCGGCAACTAGCGGCGAACACCGGGGAGCTGTTTTTT
TRBD1	TRBJ1-5	-	TRBV28	CAGQGGNQPQHF	TGTGCCGGACAGGGGGGCAATCAGCCCCAGCATTTT
TRBD2	TRBJ2-3	-	TRBV10-3	CAISDRGLADTDTQYF	TGTGCCATCAGTGACCGGGGACTAGCGGACACAGATACGCAGTATTTT
-	TRBJ2-7	-	TRBV28	CASSLYVPSEQYF	TGTGCCAGCAGTCTCTACGTCCCGTCCGAGCAGTACTTC
-	TRBJ1-4	-	TRBV28	CASSYGLSNEKLFF	TGTGCCAGCAGTTATGGGTTGAGTAATGAAAAACTGTTTTTT
-	TRBJ1-5	-	TRBV21-1	CASSKGAGYHQPQHF	TGTGCCAGCAGCAAAGGGGCAGGGTACCATCAGCCCCAGCATTTT
-	TRBJ2-7	-	TRBV18	CASSHQRGDYEQYF	TGTGCCAGCTCCCACCAGAGGGGCGATTACGAGCAGTACTTC
TRBD1	TRBJ1-5	-	TRBV10-2	CASSEFRDREGQPQHF	TGCGCCAGCAGTGAGTTTAGGGACAGGGAAGGACAGCCCCAGCATTTT
TRBD1	TRBJ1-2	-	TRBV28	CAIQTGTGYTF	TGTGCCATCCAGACAGGGACCGGCTACACCTTC
TRBD2	TRBJ2-3	-	TRBV10-3	CAIGTSGDLTDTQYF	TGTGCCATAGGGACTAGCGGGGACCTCACAGATACGCAGTATTTT
-	TRBJ2-7	-	TRBV5-6	CASSSGQYYEQYF	TGTGCCAGCAGCTCAGGACAGTACTACGAGCAGTACTTC
-	TRBJ1-2	-	TRBV11-2	CASSLNEGSGYTF	TGTGCCAGCAGCTTAAATGAAGGGAGTGGCTACACCTTC
-	TRBJ1-3	-	TRBV18	CASSPQGPGNTIYF	TGTGCCAGCTCACCACAGGGGCCTGGAAACACCATATATTTT
-	TRBJ2-6	-	TRBV18	CASSPGYAGANVLTF	TGTGCCAGCTCACCAGGGTATGCTGGGGCCAACGTCCTGACTTTC
TRBD2	TRBJ2-1	-	TRBV18	CASSPPGSTSRDNEQFF	TGTGCCAGCTCACCACCGGGGTCGACTAGCCGAGACAATGAGCAGTTCTTC
-	TRBJ1-4	-	TRBV2	CASSEGEQAKLFF	TGTGCCAGCAGTGAGGGGGAGCAGGCAAAACTGTTTTTT
TRBD1	TRBJ2-7	-	TRBV7-9	CASSFDRRDRGLEQYF	TGTGCCAGCAGCTTCGACCGTCGGGACAGGGGACTCGAGCAGTACTTC
-	TRBJ2-7	once	TRBV2	CASRRQVLASYEQYF	TGTGCCAGCAGGAGACAGGTTCTGGCCTCCTACGAGCAGTACTTC
TRBD2	TRBJ2-7	-	TRBV28	CASSFSGRDSYEQYF	TGTGCCAGCAGTTTTAGCGGGAGGGATTCCTACGAGCAGTACTTC
TRBD1	TRBJ1-5	-	TRBV9	CASSLGQGNQPQHF	TGTGCCAGCAGCCTTGGACAGGGAAATCAGCCCCAGCATTTT
-	TRBJ1-5	-	TRBV28	CASSLRLMNYQPQHF	TGTGCCAGCAGTTTACGCCTTATGAATTATCAGCCCCAGCATTTT
-	TRBJ1-5	-	TRBV28	CASSLGVHQPQHF	TGTGCCAGCAGTTTAGGTGTTCATCAGCCCCAGCATTTT
-	TRBJ2-1	-	TRBV10-3	CAITGAINNEQFF	TGTGCCATCACCGGGGCGATAAACAATGAGCAGTTCTTC
-	TRBJ1-4	-	TRBV19	CASSIGAPSWTNEKLFF	TGTGCCAGTAGTATAGGAGCTCCAAGTTGGACTAATGAAAAACTGTTTTTT
-	TRBJ1-1	-	TRBV27	CASGDRGLNTEAFF	TGTGCCAGCGGGGACCGGGGATTGAACACTGAAGCTTTCTTT
-	TRBJ1-2	-	TRBV28	CASSLGHYGYTF	TGTGCCAGCAGTTTAGGGCACTATGGCTACACCTTC